These 29 T cell receptor beta chains came from one sample sequenced in a study of blood T cell repertoires in COVID-19. Produced via immunoSEQ multiplex PCR; TCRdb's table is partial and in-frame only. The table has 270,000 or so clones, around 84% seen once. The sample taken for sequencing was peripheral blood. The source of these receptors is a human donor with COVID-19, enrolled during active disease. The donor label of this sample is uncertain.

This chain uses TRBV7-2 with TRBJ1-4; no firm D call. The CDR3 spans 13 residues. V was clipped by 5 bases and J by 8 bases, with 12 bases between them. Germline CDR1 SGHTA, CDR2 FQGNSA. Here the CDR3 reads CASSPSALEKLFF. The CDR3 DNA is TGTGCCAGCAGCCCATCCGCCCTAGAAAAACTGTTTTTT.

This clone has more than one count but fewer than ten. The V gene is TRBV28, the J gene TRBJ1-1; possible D gene TRBD1, 5 bases. The CDR3 has 13 amino acids. The V end was cut by 6 bases, the J end by 4 bases, with 12 bases between. The germline V gene has CDR1 MDHEN and CDR2 SYDVKM. The CDR3 DNA is TGTGCCAGCAGCGGAGGGGAAGGCACTGAAGCTTTCTTT. This translates into CASSGGEGTEAFF.

CDR3 residues: CASSLGAGGYEQYF. The CDR3 bases are TGCGCCAGCAGCTTGGGGGCAGGGGGTTACGAGCAGTACTTC. The chain employs TRBV5-1 and TRBJ2-7; TRBD1 matches at 7 bases. This CDR3 is 14 amino acids long. CDR1 is SGHRS, CDR2 YFSETQ, per germline. The trim removed 0 bases at V and 4 bases at J, leaving 4 bases unmatched.

This clone was counted a few times. The genes are TRBV29-1 and TRBJ2-5; D might be TRBD2 (5 bases). The CDR3 has 13 amino acids. The V gene's germline CDR1 is SQVTM and CDR2 ANQGSEA. Trimming took 4 bases from V and 4 from J, leaving 13 bases between them. CDR3 residues: CSVGRVAGETQYF. The CDR3 DNA reads TGCAGCGTTGGTCGAGTCGCGGGAGAGACCCAGTACTTC.

This CDR3 reads CASSFLSLRYQETQYF. The CDR3 region has the DNA TGTGCCAGCAGTTTTCTTTCACTCCGGTACCAAGAGACCCAGTACTTC. The chain uses TRBV28 and TRBJ2-5, with unresolved D. Germline V CDR1 and CDR2: MDHEN, SYDVKM. Trimming removed 3 bases at V and 0 bases at J, with 14 bases between. The CDR3 length is 16 residues.

The chain combines TRBV3-1 (or the pseudogene TRBV3-2) with TRBJ1-6; D gene uncertain. CDR1 LGHDT and CDR2 YNNKEL come from the germline V gene (reference sequence). V lost 1 base and J 10 bases, leaving 17 bases between the germline ends. The CDR3 extends over 16 amino acids. This chain's CDR3 is CASSQGSPGARSPLHF. In nucleotides, the CDR3 is TGTGCCAGCAGCCAAGGCTCTCCCGGAGCTAGGTCACCCCTCCACTTT.

V usage is TRBV30 and J usage is TRBJ1-4; D is ambiguous. The germline V gene has CDR1 GTSNPN and CDR2 SVGIG (reference sequence). Trimming removed 0 bases at V and 1 base at J, with 9 bases between. This CDR3 region has 15 residues. The CDR3, as DNA: TGTGCCTGGAGTGTACTGAGCGGAACTAATGAAAAACTGTTTTTT. Translated, it gives CAWSVLSGTNEKLFF.

The count of this clone is one. The gene calls are TRBV3-1 (or the pseudogene TRBV3-2) and TRBJ1-2, with a weak D call TRBD1 (6 bases). Germline loops: CDR1 LGHDT, CDR2 YNNKEL (reference sequence). The CDR3 is 15 residues long. V was shortened by 1 base and J by 8 bases, with 17 bases between the two germline ends. CDR3 bases: TGTGCCAGCAGCCAAGTCCCCGGGGGCGGGAGAGGCTACACCTTC. It encodes CASSQVPGGGRGYTF.

The chain is built from TRBV28 and TRBJ2-1; possibly TRBD1 for D (5 bases). CDR3 length: 14 amino acids. The V end lost 3 bases, the J end lost 7 bases, and 13 bases lay between the germline ends. The germline V gene encodes CDR1 MDHEN and CDR2 SYDVKM. CDR3 region: CASSLSPGMNEQFF. CDR3 DNA sequence: TGTGCCAGCAGTTTGAGTCCAGGGATGAATGAGCAGTTCTTC. The full variable domain, in which reference TRBV28 and TRBJ2-1 provide the parts outside the CDR3, is DVKVTQSSRYLVKRTGEKVFLECVQDMDHENMFWYRQDPGLGLRLIYFSYDVKMKEKGDIPEGYSVSREKKERFSLILESASTNQTSMYLCASSLSPGMNEQFFGPGTRLTVL.

The chain has TRBV6-6 and TRBJ2-7; 9 bases match TRBD2. In germline, CDR1 is MNHNY, CDR2 SVGAGI (reference sequence). CDR3 length equals 16 residues. V lost 0 bases and J lost 6; bases outside the gene matches: 9. CDR3 amino acids: CASSYSSASGDSEQYF. The CDR3 bases are TGTGCCAGCAGTTACTCGTCCGCTAGCGGGGACTCCGAGCAGTACTTC.

The chain couples TRBV2 to TRBJ2-7, with D possibly matching TRBD1 (6 bases). Germline loops: CDR1 SNHLY, CDR2 FYNNEI. Trimming took 6 bases from V and 0 from J, leaving 12 bases between them. This CDR3 contains 14 residues. In DNA form, the CDR3 reads TGTGCCAGCAGACAGGACAGCAACTCCTACGAGCAGTACTTC. It specifies CASRQDSNSYEQYF.

The rearrangement uses TRBV20-1 and TRBJ1-5; 9 bases are a match to TRBD1. The CDR3 extends over 15 amino acids. Germline loops: CDR1 DFQATT, CDR2 SNEGSKA (reference sequence). J gave up 2 bases and V 4 bases, and 6 bases lay outside the gene matches. As DNA, the CDR3 is TGCAGTGCTAATGACAGGGGGACAGGCAATCAGCCCCAGCATTTT. It encodes CSANDRGTGNQPQHF.

The chain joins TRBV7-9 to TRBJ1-3; D call uncertain. CDR1 and CDR2 (germline): SEHNR, FQNEAQ (reference sequence). There are 13 residues in the CDR3. V dropped 4 bases and J dropped 8 bases, with 12 bases sitting between them. CDR3 residues: CASSSTPGYTIYF. DNA of the CDR3: TGTGCCAGCAGCTCCACCCCGGGGTACACCATATATTTT.

The sample holds a few counts of this clone. V usage is TRBV7-2 and J usage is TRBJ1-2, with D maybe TRBD1 (6 bases). Trimming took off 2 bases at V and 2 bases at J, with 12 bases between the two ends. CDR1 is SGHTA and CDR2 is FQGNSA in the germline V gene. This CDR3 has 15 amino acids. The CDR3 region has the DNA TGTGCCAGCAGCTTAACCACAGGGAACAACTATGGCTACACCTTC. Its protein is CASSLTTGNNYGYTF.

The chain links TRBV2 to TRBJ2-2; 7 positions match TRBD1. J lost 2 bases, V lost 7 bases, and 7 bases had no gene match. This CDR3 region has 15 residues. The germline V gene encodes CDR1 SNHLY and CDR2 FYNNEI. The CDR3 sequence: CASKAGTANTGELFF. The CDR3 nucleotides read TGTGCCAGCAAAGCCGGGACAGCAAACACCGGGGAGCTGTTTTTT.

This clone was recorded once. The chain carries TRBV18 and TRBJ2-1; D is unclear. Looked up from germline, CDR1 is KGHSH and CDR2 is LQKENI. There are 15 residues in the CDR3. With 3 bases removed from V and 0 bases from J, the gap between germline ends came to 9 bases. CDR3 sequence (DNA): TGTGCCAGCTCACCCCCAGGTATCTCCTACAATGAGCAGTTCTTC. Its translation is CASSPPGISYNEQFF. The variable domain in full, with the rest retrieved from reference TRBV18 and TRBJ2-1, is NAGVMQNPRHLVRRRGQEARLRCSPMKGHSHVYWYRQLPEEGLKFMVYLQKENIIDESGMPKERFSAEFPKEGPSILRIQQVVRGDSAAYFCASSPPGISYNEQFFGPGTRLTVL.

The chain recombines TRBV28 with TRBJ2-6; the D is unclear. The germline V gene encodes CDR1 MDHEN and CDR2 SYDVKM. V shed 2 bases and J shed 7 bases, with 12 bases lying between them. This CDR3 has 15 amino acids. The CDR3 is CASSLAPAIANVLTF. Here the CDR3 DNA reads TGTGCCAGCAGTTTAGCACCCGCGATAGCCAACGTCCTGACTTTC.

The chain is built from TRBV6-5 and TRBJ2-7, with TRBD1 matching 7 bases. Germline trimming cut 4 bases from V and 0 bases from J; bases unmatched to any gene: 3. This CDR3 is 14 amino acids long. Germline assignment: CDR1 MNHEY and CDR2 SVGAGI. The CDR3 DNA is TGTGCCAGCAGTTTCCGACAGGGCTCCTACGAGCAGTACTTC. Encoded protein: CASSFRQGSYEQYF.

The chain joins TRBV7-2 to TRBJ2-7; 13 bases map to TRBD2. The length of the CDR3 is 14 residues. With V trimmed by 5 bases and J by 5 bases, 3 bases remained unmatched. Germline V gene data show CDR1 as SGHTA and CDR2 as FQGNSA. CDR3 in amino acids: CASSPGLAGDEQYF. DNA for the CDR3: TGTGCCAGCAGCCCTGGACTAGCGGGAGACGAGCAGTACTTC.

The chain employs TRBV9 and TRBJ2-1; 10 bases match TRBD2. Germline CDR1 SGDLS, CDR2 YYNGEE. The CDR3 runs to 14 residues. V trimming: 6 bases; J trimming: 4 bases; junction bases outside the gene matches: 4. The CDR3 bases are TGTGCCAGCAACACGGGACTAGCGTACAATGAGCAGTTCTTC. Translating it yields CASNTGLAYNEQFF.

The chain carries TRBV24-1 and TRBJ1-1; the match to TRBD1 covers 8 bases. J lost 4 bases, V lost 1 base, and 1 base had no gene match. CDR3 length: 14 amino acids. CDR1 and CDR2 (germline): KGHDR, SFDVKD. The CDR3 DNA follows: TGTGCCACCAGTGATTTACAGGGGGGCACTGAAGCTTTCTTT. Encoded protein: CATSDLQGGTEAFF.

The V call is TRBV7-3, the J call TRBJ2-1, with 14 nucleotides matching TRBD2. The V gene's germline CDR1 is SGHTA and CDR2 FQGTGA. With V trimmed by 1 base and J by 9 bases, 8 bases remained unmatched. There are 17 residues in the CDR3. The CDR3, as DNA: TGTGCCAGCAGCTTAAGAGGGACTAGCGGGAGCAAGAGTGAGCAGTTCTTC. Amino acids: CASSLRGTSGSKSEQFF.

The CDR3 DNA reads TGTGCCAGCAGCCCCCGAACAGGGGAGAATAGGTACGAGCAGTACTTC. Translation: CASSPRTGENRYEQYF. The chain carries TRBV5-5 and TRBJ2-7; 7 nucleotides match TRBD1. The trim removed 4 bases at V and 4 bases at J, leaving 14 bases unmatched. This CDR3 is 16 amino acids long. Germline CDR1 is SGHKS and CDR2 is YYEKEE (reference sequence).

V is TRBV5-4 and J is TRBJ1-4; D is ambiguous. Deletions cut 4 bases from V and 12 bases from J, with 16 bases between. Germline assignment: CDR1 SGHNT and CDR2 YYREEE (reference sequence). The CDR3 is 13 amino acids. The CDR3 DNA reads as TGTGCCAGCAGCCAGCTCGACCGGGAGGAACTGTTTTTT. Its translation is CASSQLDREELFF.

The chain uses TRBV10-1 and TRBJ2-4; weak D call: TRBD1 (6 bases). From germline, CDR1 is WNHNN and CDR2 SYGVQD (reference sequence). With 5 bases removed from V and 13 bases from J, the gap between germline ends came to 18 bases. The CDR3 spans 13 residues. In DNA form, the CDR3 reads TGCGCCAGCAGTCCGCAAGAAACGGGACAACAGTACTTC. Translated: CASSPQETGQQYF.

The chain couples TRBV10-2 to TRBJ1-2; D is perhaps TRBD1 (5 bases). V shed 7 bases and J shed 2 bases, with 8 bases lying between them. Germline CDR1 is WSHSY and CDR2 is SAAADI. The CDR3 runs to 12 residues. In nucleotides, the CDR3 is TGCGCCAGCAAGTCAGGGAACTATGGCTACACCTTC. Protein sequence: CASKSGNYGYTF.

The chain links TRBV28 to TRBJ2-3; maybe TRBD2 (6 bases). Germline CDR1 and CDR2: MDHEN and SYDVKM. V lost 1 base to trimming and J lost 0 bases, with 14 bases between them. The CDR3 spans 17 residues. CDR3: CASSLFWARDSTDTQYF. CDR3 nucleotide sequence: TGTGCCAGCAGTTTATTTTGGGCGCGGGATAGCACAGATACGCAGTATTTT.

The genes are TRBV10-3 and TRBJ2-1, with 15 bases lining up with TRBD2. Germline V gene sequence: CDR1 ENHRY, CDR2 SYGVKD. The CDR3 length is 17 residues. V was pared by 7 bases and J by 0 bases, with 4 bases of the junction left unmatched. CDR3 region: CAITGLAGGVSYNEQFF. CDR3 sequence (DNA): TGTGCCATCACAGGACTAGCGGGAGGGGTCTCCTACAATGAGCAGTTCTTC.

V is TRBV19 and J is TRBJ2-7; D might be TRBD2 (5 bases). The CDR3 has 14 amino acids. V lost 5 bases and J lost 6, with 17 bases in between. Germline lookup yields CDR1 LNHDA and CDR2 SQIVND (reference sequence). The CDR3, as DNA: TGTGCCAGTAGTGTAACCCCCCTAGGGAGCGAGCAGTACTTC. Encoded protein: CASSVTPLGSEQYF.